The 27 T cell receptor beta chains presented below share a single source sample, sequenced in a study of blood T cell repertoires in COVID-19. Sequencing used immunoSEQ multiplex PCR; TCRdb keeps in-frame clones, though not all of them. The table lists about 210,000 clones, 83% of them singletons. The source material was peripheral blood. These receptors all stem from a middle-aged woman with active or convalescent COVID-19.

This clone appeared many times. J is TRBJ2-2 and V is TRBV5-8, with D possibly being TRBD1 (5 bases). Looked up from germline, CDR1 is SGHTS and CDR2 is YDEGEE. Trimming left V 1 base short and J 1 base short, with 11 bases between. The CDR3 is made up of 16 amino acids. The CDR3 protein is CASSLYAGMNTGELFF. CDR3 nucleotide sequence: TGTGCCAGCAGCTTGTACGCAGGGATGAACACCGGGGAGCTGTTTTTT.

The chain recombines TRBV2 with TRBJ2-1; 11 positions agree with TRBD2. Germline V gives CDR1 SNHLY, CDR2 FYNNEI. The trim removed 6 bases at V and 4 bases at J, leaving 5 bases unmatched. The CDR3 length is 15 residues. The CDR3 DNA reads as TGTGCCAGCAGGCTAAGACTAGCGGGGTACAATGAGCAGTTCTTC. Amino acid sequence: CASRLRLAGYNEQFF.

In regard to this clone: This CDR3 is also generated by other DNA sequences in the sample. The chain combines TRBV24-1 with TRBJ2-5, with D perhaps matching TRBD1 (6 bases). Germline V gene data show CDR1 as KGHDR and CDR2 as SFDVKD. The V gene lost 7 bases and the J gene lost 5 bases, with 10 bases spanning the gap. CDR3 length: 12 residues. The CDR3 protein is CATSRGFETQYF. The CDR3 nucleotides read TGTGCCACCAGCAGGGGTTTCGAGACCCAGTACTTC.

The chain employs TRBV13 and TRBJ2-7; D is perhaps TRBD2 (6 bases). Germline lookup yields CDR1 PRHDT and CDR2 FYEKMQ (reference sequence). This CDR3 is 13 amino acids long. Trimming left V 5 bases short and J 0 bases short, with 8 bases between. CDR3 loop: CASSGRTSYEQYF. CDR3 in DNA: TGTGCCAGCAGCGGGAGGACCTCCTACGAGCAGTACTTC.

The rearrangement joins TRBV7-2 to TRBJ1-5; 8 bases line up with TRBD1. Germline loops: CDR1 SGHTA, CDR2 FQGNSA. Trimming removed 5 bases from V and 4 bases from J; junction bases left unmatched: 7. The CDR3 runs 15 residues. CDR3 bases: TGTGCCAGCAGCCCCCCAGGGGGCCTAAATCAGCCCCAGCATTTT. Translation: CASSPPGGLNQPQHF. Combining the CDR3 with reference TRBV7-2 and TRBJ1-5 gives the whole variable domain GAGVSQSPSNKVTEKGKDVELRCDPISGHTALYWYRQSLGQGLEFLIYFQGNSAPDKSGLPSDRFSAERTGGSVSTLTIQRTQQEDSAVYLCASSPPGGLNQPQHFGDGTRLSIL.

A note on this clone: One end of the junction fails to match germline, which may point to a read error. The chain recombines TRBV2 with TRBJ1-2, with TRBD1 matching over 8 bases. The CDR3 covers 13 residues. CDR1 and CDR2 (germline): SNHLY, FYNNEI. CDR3 in amino acids: CASSEAGGFGYTF. The CDR3 nucleotides read TGTGCCAGCAGCGAAGCAGGGGGCTTTGGCTACACCTTC.

The J gene is TRBJ2-1, the V gene TRBV7-3, with D unresolved. Germline CDR1 SGHTA, CDR2 FQGTGA. The CDR3 is made up of 13 amino acids. V lost 1 base and J 4 bases, leaving 5 bases between the germline ends. The DNA of the CDR3 is TGTGCCAGCAGCTTAAACGAGTACAATGAGCAGTTCTTC. It is translated as CASSLNEYNEQFF.

The J gene is TRBJ1-2, the V gene TRBV9, with no clear D. V was cut by 0 bases and J by 4 bases, with 13 bases left in between. Germline values: CDR1 SGDLS, CDR2 YYNGEE. The CDR3 is made up of 15 amino acids. The CDR3 loop reads CASSVASKGVYGYTF. The CDR3 DNA reads TGTGCCAGCAGCGTAGCTTCCAAGGGAGTCTATGGCTACACCTTC.

V usage is TRBV30 and J usage is TRBJ1-2; possible D gene TRBD1, 5 bases. The CDR3 extends over 15 amino acids. The germline V and J ends were trimmed by 2 bases and 6 bases, with 19 bases remaining between them. Germline-derived CDR1 and CDR2 are GTSNPN and SVGIG (reference sequence). Written as DNA, the CDR3 is TGTGCCTGGAGTCCAGCGGGACGACGGGGGAATGGCTACACCTTC. It encodes CAWSPAGRRGNGYTF.

V is TRBV7-2 and J is TRBJ2-7; possibly TRBD2 for D (6 bases). The CDR3 contains 14 residues. Germline CDR1 SGHTA, CDR2 FQGNSA. V gave up 6 bases and J gave up 4 bases, with 16 bases separating them. This chain's CDR3 is CASSWGLQLYEQYF. Written as DNA, the CDR3 is TGTGCCAGCAGTTGGGGACTTCAACTTTACGAGCAGTACTTC.

V and J are TRBV4-2 and TRBJ2-7; D remains unclear. V lost 4 bases, J lost 2 bases, and 12 bases lay in between. Germline CDR1 LGHNA, CDR2 YNFKEQ. This CDR3 contains 14 residues. In DNA, the CDR3 is TGTGCCAGCAGCCGAGAAGAGCCCCCCTACGAGCAGTACTTC. Protein: CASSREEPPYEQYF.

This clone has only a few counts. The rearrangement links TRBV30 to TRBJ1-1, with a weak D call TRBD1 (5 bases). The CDR3 has 16 residues. Trimming stripped 0 bases from V and 0 bases from J, with 14 bases between. Germline loops: CDR1 GTSNPN, CDR2 SVGIG (reference sequence). The CDR3 DNA follows: TGTGCCTGGAGTGTTTTACGACAGCTAATGAACACTGAAGCTTTCTTT. The encoded protein is CAWSVLRQLMNTEAFF.

This clone was seen a single time. J is TRBJ2-3 and V is TRBV30; D gene uncertain. The germline V gene has CDR1 GTSNPN and CDR2 SVGIG (reference sequence). V was shortened by 1 base and J by 2 bases, with 7 bases between the two germline ends. The CDR3 runs 13 residues. The CDR3 region is CAWSERSTDTQYF. The CDR3 nucleotides read TGTGCCTGGAGTGAGCGCTCCACAGATACGCAGTATTTT.

The gene calls are TRBV2 and TRBJ2-7; 10 positions agree with TRBD2. Germline V lookup: CDR1 SNHLY, CDR2 FYNNEI. V dropped 6 bases and J dropped 4; count of bases not matched to a gene: 6. This CDR3 has 14 residues. The DNA for the CDR3 is TGTGCCAGCAGAGAGCGGGGGGGAAGGTACGAGCAGTACTTC. Translating gives CASRERGGRYEQYF.

This clone has a handful of counts. The chain employs TRBV7-9 and TRBJ2-7; 7 positions agree with TRBD1. The V segment lost 3 bases and the J segment 5 bases; nucleotides outside the gene matches: 10. This CDR3 region has 15 residues. The germline V gene encodes CDR1 SEHNR and CDR2 FQNEAQ (reference sequence). CDR3 sequence: CASSFGDRARNEQYF. In DNA form, the CDR3 reads TGTGCCAGCAGCTTTGGTGACAGGGCCCGTAACGAGCAGTACTTC.

The V call is TRBV19, the J call TRBJ2-1; 9 bases line up with TRBD1. CDR1 and CDR2 (germline): LNHDA, SQIVND (reference sequence). Germline trimming cut 3 bases from V and 2 bases from J; bases unmatched to any gene: 2. This CDR3 comprises 15 residues. As DNA, the CDR3 is TGTGCCAGTAGTATTGACAGGGGGGCCTACAATGAGCAGTTCTTC. Its protein product is CASSIDRGAYNEQFF.

The V gene is TRBV27, the J gene TRBJ2-1; 9 positions agree with TRBD1. Germline V gives CDR1 MNHEY, CDR2 SMNVEV (reference sequence). The CDR3 sequence is 14 residues long. V dropped 5 bases and J dropped 4; count of bases not matched to a gene: 3. CDR3 coding DNA: TGTGCCAGCAGTGGGGACAGGGCATACAATGAGCAGTTCTTC. This gives the protein CASSGDRAYNEQFF.

In regard to this clone: Other DNA sequences in this specimen translate into the identical CDR3. CDR3 residues: CASSLGNYEQYF. The CDR3, as DNA: TGTGCCAGCAGCCTAGGAAACTACGAGCAGTACTTC. This chain uses TRBV5-4 with TRBJ2-7; D not certain. V lost 4 bases, J lost 3 bases, and 8 bases lay in between. Per germline, CDR1 SGHNT and CDR2 YYREEE (reference sequence). CDR3 length: 12 residues.

The chain employs TRBV10-3 and TRBJ1-4; D is uncertain. The CDR3 runs to 15 residues. Germline values: CDR1 ENHRY, CDR2 SYGVKD. The germline V and J ends were trimmed by 0 bases and 8 bases, with 13 bases remaining between them. CDR3 residues: CAISESATWEEKLFF. The DNA of the CDR3 is TGTGCCATCAGTGAGTCAGCTACCTGGGAGGAAAAACTGTTTTTT.

This chain links TRBV18 with TRBJ2-1; possible D gene TRBD2, 6 bases. The CDR3 length is 18 residues. Per the germline V gene, CDR1 is KGHSH and CDR2 is LQKENI. V was clipped by 3 bases and J by 7 bases, with 25 bases between them. Here the CDR3 reads CASSPSPLGGGPSNEQFF. CDR3 in DNA: TGTGCCAGCTCACCGAGCCCCCTGGGGGGAGGACCGTCAAATGAGCAGTTCTTC.

This clone was counted between two and nine times. Other DNA sequences from this sample encode an identical CDR3 as well. The gene calls are TRBV19 and TRBJ2-5; 9 bases agree with TRBD1. Germline V gene lookup returns CDR1 LNHDA and CDR2 SQIVND (reference sequence). CDR3 length equals 13 residues. V shed 4 bases, J shed 3 bases, and the junction held 0 bases outside the gene matches. The DNA of the CDR3 is TGTGCCAGTAGTAGGGACAGGGAAGAGACCCAGTACTTC. Its protein is CASSRDREETQYF. Variable domain in full (rest from reference TRBV19 and TRBJ2-5): DGGITQSPKYLFRKEGQNVTLSCEQNLNHDAMYWYRQDPGQGLRLIYYSQIVNDFQKGDIAEGYSVSREKKESFPLTVTSAQKNPTAFYLCASSRDREETQYFGPGTRLLVL.

The chain recombines TRBV18 with TRBJ2-5; TRBD2 might be the D (6 bases). CDR3 length equals 15 residues. V was clipped by 3 bases and J by 6 bases, with 17 bases between them. Looked up from germline, CDR1 is KGHSH and CDR2 is LQKENI. For the CDR3, the DNA is TGTGCCAGCTCACCGAGCGGCGGGAAGGAGAAGACCCAGTACTTC. Protein sequence: CASSPSGGKEKTQYF.

The chain couples TRBV24-1 to TRBJ2-3; TRBD2 agrees at 10 bases. The CDR3 loop spans 18 amino acids. Germline lookup yields CDR1 KGHDR and CDR2 SFDVKD. Germline trimming cut 1 base from V and 4 bases from J; bases unmatched to any gene: 10. CDR3 loop: CATSDFSYLAGVPDTQYF. CDR3 DNA: TGTGCCACCAGTGATTTTAGTTATCTAGCGGGAGTCCCAGATACGCAGTATTTT.

The CDR3 DNA is TGTGCCAGTAGTATTAATCTGGACAGGAATCAGCCCCAGCATTTT. It yields the protein CASSINLDRNQPQHF. The chain joins TRBV19 to TRBJ1-5; 7 bases are a match to TRBD1. The germline gives CDR1 LNHDA, CDR2 SQIVND (reference sequence). CDR3 size: 15 residues. Trimming removed 3 bases from V and 4 bases from J; junction bases left unmatched: 6.

This chain links TRBV7-3 with TRBJ2-1; D is perhaps TRBD2 (5 bases). The CDR3 totals 14 residues. Looked up from germline, CDR1 is SGHTA and CDR2 is FQGTGA. The ends were cut back, 4 bases at V and 9 bases at J, with 16 bases in the middle. Here the CDR3 reads CASSSLVFGSEQFF. Written as DNA, the CDR3 is TGTGCCAGCAGCTCACTAGTTTTTGGGAGTGAGCAGTTCTTC.

This clone was seen a single time. The V and J genes are TRBV6-5 and TRBJ1-2; perhaps TRBD1 as D (6 bases). CDR3 length: 13 residues. The germline V gene has CDR1 MNHEY and CDR2 SVGAGI. V shed 5 bases and J shed 2 bases, with 9 bases lying between them. DNA for the CDR3: TGTGCCAGCAGTACGACAGGAAACTATGGCTACACCTTC. This encodes CASSTTGNYGYTF.

In its sample, this clone was seen once. The rearrangement uses TRBV29-1 and TRBJ1-5; 10 positions agree with TRBD1. CDR1 and CDR2 from the germline V gene are SQVTM and ANQGSEA. CDR3 length equals 16 residues. With V trimmed by 5 bases and J by 6 bases, 13 bases remained unmatched. DNA for the CDR3: TGCAGCGTTAAGGCCGGGACAGGGGATTTTGGTCAGCCCCAGCATTTT. It codes for CSVKAGTGDFGQPQHF.